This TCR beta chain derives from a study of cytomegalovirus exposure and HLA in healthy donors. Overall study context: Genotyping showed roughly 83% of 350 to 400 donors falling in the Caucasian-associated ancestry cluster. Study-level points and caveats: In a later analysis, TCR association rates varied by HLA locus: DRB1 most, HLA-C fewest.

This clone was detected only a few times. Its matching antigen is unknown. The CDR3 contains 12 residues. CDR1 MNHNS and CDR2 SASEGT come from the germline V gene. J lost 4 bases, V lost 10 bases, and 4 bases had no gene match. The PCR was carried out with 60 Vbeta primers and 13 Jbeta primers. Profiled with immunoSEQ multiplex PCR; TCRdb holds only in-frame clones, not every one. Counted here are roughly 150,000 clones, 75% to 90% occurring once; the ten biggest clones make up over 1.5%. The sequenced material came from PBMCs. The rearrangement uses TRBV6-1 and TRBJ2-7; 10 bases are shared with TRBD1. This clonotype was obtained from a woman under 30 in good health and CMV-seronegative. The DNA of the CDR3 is TGTGCCATCGGGACAGGGGCATACGAGCAGTACTTC. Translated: CAIGTGAYEQYF.